This T cell receptor (beta chain) comes out of a study of blood T cells in healthy people across ages. Overall study findings and caveats: In older individuals, TCR beta diversity per million T cells was lower, falling roughly linearly with age.

This clonotype was observed at least ten times. Its antigen is undetermined. For the second PCR, which ran for about 7 to 11 cycles, a sample-barcoded 5' primer and a J-beta primer mix were used. Every single cDNA molecule received a tag from a template-switch adaptor with 12 random nucleotides. There were at least 3 million CDR3-containing paired-end reads obtained from each sample. TCRdb independently ran MiXCR on the 5' RACE reads; one entry per CDR3 protein. The sample records 550,000 to 600,000 distinct CDR3 sequences, 40% to 50% being singletons. Donor samples were obtained from healthy Caucasian individuals from Russia, aged 6 to 90. Germline V gene lookup returns CDR1 MNHEY and CDR2 SVGAGI. The length of the CDR3 is 16 residues. The V segment lost 0 bases and the J segment 0 bases; nucleotides outside the gene matches: 2.

Material for sequencing was blood. The TCR was taken from a man older than 75 in good health. This rearrangement joins TRBV6-5 to TRBJ2-1; TRBD2 aligns across 7 bases. The CDR3 loop reads CASSYSRGSSYNEQFF. As DNA, the CDR3 is TGTGCCAGCAGTTACTCGCGGGGGAGCTCCTACAATGAGCAGTTCTTC.